This T cell receptor (beta chain) originates from a study of identical twins. The study's findings and limits: Zero-insertion findings could be partly confounded by invariant cells (MAIT and iNKT cells).

A word on this clonotype: Its antigen is not identified. One end of the junction varies from germline; a read error may be responsible.

A universal primer site was added by template switching, and unique molecular identifiers were carried by the cDNA. TCRdb redid the calling of the 5' RACE reads with MiXCR, one entry per CDR3 protein. This table has some 440,000 distinct CDR3 sequences, approximately 24% appearing once. A further study also used this sample, focusing on T cells expressing NK-cell markers. As that report states: Underlying the TCR beta repertoires were sorted CD3+CD56+NKG2C+, CD3+CD56+NKG2C- and CD3+CD56-NKG2C+ T cells.

Input material: CD4+ T cells sorted from blood. The TCR was taken from a woman aged 18-29 years in good health.

For the CDR3, the DNA is TGTGCCAGCAGTGTGTCAGGGAACGACTTCTTC. It codes for CASSVSGNDFF. The chain links TRBV2 to TRBJ2-5; a possible D gene is TRBD1 (5 bases). Germline CDR1 is SNHLY and CDR2 is FYNNEI. The CDR3 has 11 amino acids.